The next 8 T cell receptor beta chains were all read from a single sample in a study of control samples from healthy donors and cancer patients (dated by TCRdb to the early 2020s). Libraries came from the immunoSEQ multiplex PCR assay. This immuneACCESS table, as held by TCRdb, lists in-frame sequences with V and J called but not all clones. Of the missing ones, under half trace to an unresolved V gene in checked studies; the others have no known cause. For this sample there are approximately 53,000 clones; roughly 90% appear just once. Of the sample, roughly 0.9% falls within the top ten clones. The sequencing input was PBMCs. The receptors derive from a man aged 25-45 years with colorectal cancer.

The rearrangement joins TRBV5-6 to TRBJ1-4; D remains ambiguous. With 2 bases removed from V and 5 bases from J, the gap between germline ends came to 13 bases. Per germline, CDR1 SGHDT and CDR2 YYEEEE. CDR3 length: 15 amino acids. The CDR3 nucleotides read TGTGCCAGCAGCTTTTCGCCAGCTCAGAATGAAAAACTGTTTTTT. Its protein product is CASSFSPAQNEKLFF.

The chain has TRBV7-9 and TRBJ2-1, with a weak D call TRBD1 (6 bases). Trimming shortened V by 2 bases and J by 14 bases, and 16 bases separated the two germline ends. Germline assignment: CDR1 SEHNR and CDR2 FQNEAQ (reference sequence). CDR3 size: 13 residues. The chain's CDR3 is CASSLSPGPGEFF. The CDR3 nucleotides are TGTGCCAGCAGCTTATCTCCAGGGCCAGGGGAGTTCTTC.

The rearrangement uses TRBV27 and TRBJ2-3; D not certain. Trimming removed 2 bases from V and 2 bases from J, with 5 bases in between. There are 13 residues in the CDR3. CDR1 MNHEY and CDR2 SMNVEV come from the germline V gene (reference sequence). The chain's CDR3 is CASSLQYTDTQYF. CDR3 DNA: TGTGCCAGCAGTTTACAATACACAGATACGCAGTATTTT.

The rearrangement links TRBV18 to TRBJ2-3; tentative D call: TRBD2 (5 bases). The germline V gene has CDR1 KGHSH and CDR2 LQKENI. CDR3 size: 16 residues. The V gene lost 0 bases and the J gene lost 4 bases, with 14 bases spanning the gap. CDR3 in DNA: TGTGCCAGCTCACCACCAACGGGCGGGTTTGCAGATACGCAGTATTTT. It translates to CASSPPTGGFADTQYF.

J is TRBJ1-1 and V is TRBV9; D gene ambiguous. Per germline, CDR1 SGDLS and CDR2 YYNGEE. Trimming shortened V by 3 bases and J by 5 bases, and 8 bases separated the two germline ends. The CDR3 sequence is 12 residues long. The CDR3 DNA follows: TGTGCCAGCAGCGGGATCGGAACTGAAGCTTTCTTT. This sequence encodes CASSGIGTEAFF. Full variable domain (missing parts from reference TRBV9 and TRBJ1-1): DSGVTQTPKHLITATGQRVTLRCSPRSGDLSVYWYQQSLDQGLQFLIQYYNGEERAKGNILERFSAQQFPDLHSELNLSSLELGDSALYFCASSGIGTEAFFGQGTRLTVV.

The CDR3 loop is CASSLGGDTYGYTF. Written as DNA, the CDR3 is TGTGCCAGCAGCTTAGGGGGGGACACCTATGGCTACACCTTC. This chain joins TRBV7-8 and TRBJ1-2; D is possibly TRBD1 (6 bases). The CDR3 runs to 14 residues. V dropped 1 base and J dropped 4 bases, with 10 bases sitting between them. In germline, CDR1 is SGHVS, CDR2 FQNEAQ.

The chain links TRBV7-8 to TRBJ1-2; TRBD1 might be the D (6 bases). Trimming pared 0 bases from V and 7 bases from J, leaving 15 bases between. The CDR3 spans 15 residues. Germline CDR1 SGHVS, CDR2 FQNEAQ. The CDR3 sequence: CASSLAHHRASGYTF. CDR3 nucleotide sequence: TGTGCCAGCAGCTTAGCGCATCACAGGGCGAGTGGCTACACCTTC. The variable domain in full, with the rest retrieved from reference TRBV7-8 and TRBJ1-2, is GAGVSQSPRYKVAKRGQDVALRCDPISGHVSLFWYQQALGQGPEFLTYFQNEAQLDKSGLPSDRFFAERPEGSVSTLKIQRTQQEDSAVYLCASSLAHHRASGYTFGSGTRLTVV.

This chain uses TRBV11-2 with TRBJ1-2; D remains unclear. The V gene lost 0 bases and the J gene lost 3 bases, with 5 bases spanning the gap. The length of the CDR3 is 13 residues. The V gene's germline CDR1 is SGHAT and CDR2 FQNNGV. The CDR3 reads CASSLDKDYGYTF. CDR3 nucleotides: TGTGCCAGCAGCTTAGATAAGGACTATGGCTACACCTTC.